This T cell receptor (beta chain) emerged from a study of blood T cell repertoires in COVID-19. TCRdb keeps only in-frame clones here, not all; method: immunoSEQ multiplex PCR. The top ten hold 17% of the sample, which has over 150,000 clones, 70% to 80% seen once. Sample: PBMCs or T cells enriched from blood (not recorded which). The origin of this receptor is a woman between 45 and 60 years old who had recovered from COVID-19.

CDR3 protein: CASSQDFLAGGKSAEQFF. Here the CDR3 DNA reads TGTGCCAGCAGCCAAGATTTTCTAGCGGGAGGGAAGTCTGCTGAGCAGTTCTTC. The chain carries TRBV3-1 (or the pseudogene TRBV3-2) and TRBJ2-1; 12 nucleotides line up with TRBD2. Germline V CDR1 and CDR2: LGHDT, YNNKEL (reference sequence). CDR3 size: 18 residues. Germline trimming cut 0 bases from V and 9 bases from J; bases unmatched to any gene: 12.